These 24 T cell receptor beta chains came from one sample sequenced in a study of shared clonotypes between healthy human individuals. Sequencing was performed with immunoSEQ multiplex PCR; in TCRdb, only in-frame clones are kept and a portion is missing. The sample has nearly 500,000 clones; 76% are singletons. The sample was PBMCs. The receptor source for this set is a woman between 40 and 55 years old in good health. Some clones in this sample may be carry-over from other donors' samples.

This clone has a single count. The rearrangement joins TRBV18 to TRBJ1-1; D possibly corresponds to TRBD1 (5 bases). Germline V gene sequence: CDR1 KGHSH, CDR2 LQKENI. V shed 4 bases and J shed 0 bases, with 9 bases lying between them. The length of the CDR3 is 14 residues. The CDR3 loop reads CASSRGTVNTEAFF. The CDR3 DNA is TGTGCCAGCTCACGTGGGACGGTGAACACTGAAGCTTTCTTT.

The sample holds many counts of this clone. This chain joins TRBV10-3 and TRBJ1-2; 8 bases match TRBD1. The CDR3 runs to 14 residues. The V gene's germline CDR1 is ENHRY and CDR2 SYGVKD. The ends lost 6 bases at V and 2 bases at J; junction bases unmatched: 5. CDR3 DNA: TGTGCCATCAGGGACAGGGTACGGAACTATGGCTACACCTTC. Residues: CAIRDRVRNYGYTF.

The J gene is TRBJ2-7, the V gene TRBV10-2; either TRBD1 or TRBD2 may supply D (5 bases each). CDR3 length equals 17 residues. Germline V gene sequence: CDR1 WSHSY, CDR2 SAAADI. The V end was cut by 0 bases, the J end by 3 bases, with 18 bases between. The CDR3 sequence is CASSESSGPRSGYEQYF. Written as DNA, the CDR3 is TGCGCCAGCAGTGAGTCCTCGGGACCCCGATCAGGCTACGAGCAGTACTTC.

This sequence joins TRBV30 and TRBJ1-1; TRBD1 might be the D (5 bases). From germline, CDR1 is GTSNPN and CDR2 SVGIG (reference sequence). Trimming took 3 bases from V and 5 from J, leaving 10 bases between them. The CDR3 is 12 residues long. The CDR3 sequence: CAWRSTETEAFF. CDR3 bases: TGTGCCTGGAGATCGACAGAGACTGAAGCTTTCTTT.

The chain has TRBV5-4 and TRBJ2-3; D remains unclear. CDR1 and CDR2 from the germline V gene are SGHNT and YYREEE (reference sequence). The CDR3 is 18 residues long. Trimming left V 0 bases short and J 4 bases short, with 21 bases between. CDR3 DNA sequence: TGTGCCAGCAGCTTGGGGCCCATCGCCCCTGGTCTCGCAGATACGCAGTATTTT. This codes for CASSLGPIAPGLADTQYF.

This chain joins TRBV4-3 and TRBJ1-2; no clear D. This CDR3 is built from 13 residues. Germline V gives CDR1 LGHNA, CDR2 YSLEER. Trimming stripped 3 bases from V and 6 bases from J, with 11 bases between. DNA for the CDR3: TGCGCCAGCAGCCACCAAGGAAGAAATGGCTACACCTTC. It encodes CASSHQGRNGYTF.

This rearrangement joins TRBV4-1 to TRBJ2-3, with 9 bases matching TRBD2. The CDR3 runs to 13 residues. V shed 0 bases, J shed 10 bases, and the junction held 2 bases outside the gene matches. Germline assignment: CDR1 MGHRA and CDR2 YSYEKL. Here the CDR3 DNA reads TGCGCCAGCAGCCAAGAGACTAGCGGCGCGCAGTATTTT. Its translation is CASSQETSGAQYF.

In regard to this clone: At one end the junction does not follow the germline gene, possibly because of a read error. This chain connects TRBV5-1 to TRBJ2-7; 12 positions match TRBD2. Looked up from germline, CDR1 is SGHRS and CDR2 is YFSETQ. The CDR3 contains 15 residues. DNA of the CDR3: TGCGCCAGCGGCTTACTAGCGGGAGGTCGCTACGAGCAGTACTTC. Amino acid sequence: CASGLLAGGRYEQYF.

To note about this clone: Other DNA sequences from this sample encode an identical CDR3 as well. V usage is TRBV7-9 and J usage is TRBJ1-5, with unresolved D. The germline V gene encodes CDR1 SEHNR and CDR2 FQNEAQ (reference sequence). Trimming took off 1 base at V and 0 bases at J, with 1 base between the two ends. This CDR3 comprises 13 residues. The CDR3 sequence: CASSLDSNQPQHF. The CDR3 DNA reads TGTGCCAGCAGCTTAGATAGCAATCAGCCCCAGCATTTT.

J is TRBJ2-7 and V is TRBV18; 9 bases line up with TRBD1. Trimming took 2 bases from V and 6 from J; bases not matched to a gene: 5. CDR3 length equals 14 residues. From germline, CDR1 is KGHSH and CDR2 LQKENI. CDR3 amino acids: CASSPGQGYAEQYF. The CDR3 bases are TGTGCCAGCTCACCAGGACAGGGGTATGCCGAGCAGTACTTC.

This clone was seen a single time. The chain combines TRBV19 with TRBJ2-1; 8 bases align to TRBD1. Germline assignment: CDR1 LNHDA and CDR2 SQIVND (reference sequence). The J segment lost 7 bases and the V segment lost 8 bases, leaving 13 bases of the junction unmatched. The CDR3 covers 15 residues. CDR3 sequence: CASQPRTQGANEQFF. CDR3 bases: TGTGCCAGTCAGCCGCGCACCCAGGGGGCTAATGAGCAGTTCTTC.

The chain links TRBV11-3 to TRBJ2-7, with 14 bases matching TRBD2. Germline CDR1 is SGHNT and CDR2 is YENEEA. This CDR3 comprises 15 residues. Trimming took 5 bases from V and 6 from J; bases not matched to a gene: 6. DNA of the CDR3: TGTGCCAGCAGCCCGGGACTAGCGGGAGAAAGCGAGCAGTACTTC. Its translation: CASSPGLAGESEQYF.

The chain joins TRBV7-2 to TRBJ2-3; 12 positions agree with TRBD2. The CDR3 loop spans 16 amino acids. Germline CDR1 and CDR2: SGHTA and FQGNSA. J gave up 4 bases and V 4 bases, and 6 bases lay outside the gene matches. The CDR3 protein is CASSSTLAGGPDTQYF. The DNA for the CDR3 is TGTGCCAGCAGCTCGACGCTAGCGGGAGGGCCAGATACGCAGTATTTT.

The V gene is TRBV11-2, the J gene TRBJ2-5; the D gene could be TRBD1 or TRBD2 (5 bases each). V was clipped by 4 bases and J by 5 bases, with 20 bases between them. CDR1 and CDR2 (germline): SGHAT, FQNNGV. The CDR3 sequence is 16 residues long. As DNA, the CDR3 is TGTGCCAGCAGCTCCGGTTCCGGGACCTCCTGGGAGACCCAGTACTTC. It encodes CASSSGSGTSWETQYF. Full variable domain (rest looked up from reference TRBV11-2 and TRBJ2-5): EAGVAQSPRYKIIEKRQSVAFWCNPISGHATLYWYQQILGQGPKLLIQFQNNGVVDDSQLPKDRFSAERLKGVDSTLKIQPAKLEDSAVYLCASSSGSGTSWETQYFGPGTRLLVL.

This clone was observed a few times. The chain carries TRBV15 and TRBJ2-7, with TRBD2 matching 11 bases. J was trimmed by 2 bases and V by 2 bases; bases with no gene match: 5. Per germline, CDR1 LNHNV and CDR2 YYDKDF (reference sequence). The CDR3 length is 16 residues. This CDR3 is CATSRLGTSGTYEQYF. For the CDR3, the DNA is TGTGCCACCAGCAGACTGGGGACTAGCGGAACCTACGAGCAGTACTTC.

The J gene is TRBJ2-3, the V gene TRBV18, with TRBD2 matching over 11 bases. The junction had 4 bases not matched to a gene; V was cut back by 4 bases and J by 4 bases. The length of the CDR3 is 15 residues. In germline, CDR1 is KGHSH, CDR2 LQKENI. CDR3 amino acids: CASSQGLAAADTQYF. CDR3 coding DNA: TGTGCCAGCTCACAGGGACTAGCGGCGGCAGATACGCAGTATTTT.

The genes are TRBV5-1 and TRBJ2-5; the D gene is possibly TRBD2 (6 bases). The V gene's germline CDR1 is SGHRS and CDR2 YFSETQ. V lost 6 bases, J lost 2 bases, and 17 bases lay in between. The CDR3 is made up of 15 amino acids. This CDR3 reads CASTPGDLNQETQYF. The DNA of the CDR3 is TGCGCCAGCACCCCGGGGGACTTGAATCAAGAGACCCAGTACTTC. The full variable domain, with the rest looked up from reference TRBV5-1 and TRBJ2-5, is KAGVTQTPRYLIKTRGQQVTLSCSPISGHRSVSWYQQTPGQGLQFLFEYFSETQRNKGNFPGRFSGRQFSNSRSEMNVSTLELGDSALYLCASTPGDLNQETQYFGPGTRLLVL.

V is TRBV4-1 and J is TRBJ2-6, with no clear D. Looked up from germline, CDR1 is MGHRA and CDR2 is YSYEKL. CDR3 length equals 20 residues. V was clipped by 0 bases and J by 2 bases, with 20 bases between them. Here the CDR3 DNA reads TGCGCCAGCAGCCAAGATCGACGTAGGGCAGCCTTGACTGGGGCCAACGTCCTGACTTTC. Its translation: CASSQDRRRAALTGANVLTF.

The chain has TRBV15 and TRBJ2-7; D call uncertain. This CDR3 spans 17 amino acids. Trimming removed 0 bases from V and 0 bases from J, with 15 bases in between. Germline CDR1 is LNHNV and CDR2 is YYDKDF (reference sequence). The CDR3 is CATSRDYSRTISYEQYF. Here the CDR3 DNA reads TGTGCCACCAGCAGAGATTATAGCCGTACAATCTCCTACGAGCAGTACTTC.

CDR3 bases: TGTGCCAGCTCCCGGGACAGGGCGGAGACCCAGTACTTC. Its translation: CASSRDRAETQYF. The V and J genes are TRBV10-3 and TRBJ2-5, with 9 bases that match TRBD1. Germline lookup yields CDR1 ENHRY and CDR2 SYGVKD. The V segment lost 10 bases and the J segment 5 bases; nucleotides outside the gene matches: 8. The CDR3 is made up of 13 amino acids.

This sequence joins TRBV25-1 and TRBJ2-6; unclear D gene. This CDR3 contains 14 residues. V dropped 4 bases and J dropped 1 base, with 5 bases sitting between them. Germline V gene data show CDR1 as MGHDK and CDR2 as SYGVNS. In DNA, the CDR3 is TGTGCCAGCAGTGTGGGGTCTGGGGCCAACGTCCTGACTTTC. Residues: CASSVGSGANVLTF.

CDR3 nucleotide sequence: TGCGCCAGCAGACGGACTAGCGGGAGGGTTAACTCCTACAATGAGCAGTTCTTC. Amino acids: CASRRTSGRVNSYNEQFF. This sequence joins TRBV4-1 and TRBJ2-1; 15 nucleotides align to TRBD2. This CDR3 is built from 18 residues. With V trimmed by 6 bases and J by 0 bases, 6 bases remained unmatched. Germline CDR1 is MGHRA and CDR2 is YSYEKL.

This chain connects TRBV18 to TRBJ2-1; D unresolved. Between the trimmed V and J ends, which lost 3 bases and 7 bases, there was a span of 13 bases. The CDR3 has 14 residues. Germline assignment: CDR1 KGHSH and CDR2 LQKENI. Written as DNA, the CDR3 is TGTGCCAGCTCACCCGGGTTTCAAGGTAATGAGCAGTTCTTC. It encodes CASSPGFQGNEQFF.

Comments on this clone: A single base is all that separates this from a far larger clone, so a read error is likely. The chain employs TRBV9 and TRBJ2-7; 12 bases are shared with TRBD1. The germline gives CDR1 SGDLS, CDR2 YYNGEE. CDR3 length equals 15 residues. J gave up 5 bases and V 4 bases, and 7 bases lay outside the gene matches. Here the CDR3 reads CASSPGTGGRHEQYF. CDR3 DNA sequence: TGTGCCAGCAGCCCTGGGACAGGGGGCCGCCACGAGCAGTACTTC.